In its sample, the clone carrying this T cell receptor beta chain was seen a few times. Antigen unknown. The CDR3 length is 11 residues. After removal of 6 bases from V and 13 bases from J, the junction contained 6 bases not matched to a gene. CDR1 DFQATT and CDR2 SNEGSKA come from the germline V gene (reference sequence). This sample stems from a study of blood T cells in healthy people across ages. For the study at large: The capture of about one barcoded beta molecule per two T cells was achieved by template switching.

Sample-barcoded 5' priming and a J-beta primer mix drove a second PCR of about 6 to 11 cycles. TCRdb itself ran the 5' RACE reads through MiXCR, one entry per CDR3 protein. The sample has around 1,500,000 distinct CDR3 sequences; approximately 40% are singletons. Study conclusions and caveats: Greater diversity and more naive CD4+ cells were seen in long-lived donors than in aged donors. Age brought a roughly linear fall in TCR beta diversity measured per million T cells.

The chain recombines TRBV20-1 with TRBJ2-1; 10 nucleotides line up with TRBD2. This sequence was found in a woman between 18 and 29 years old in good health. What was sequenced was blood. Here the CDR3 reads CSAGLAEIQFF. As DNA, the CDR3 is TGCAGTGCAGGACTAGCGGAGATTCAGTTCTTC.